The clone carrying this T cell receptor beta chain showed up many times. What it binds is unknown. This record belongs to a study of early T cells in non-severe SARS-CoV-2 infection. Study-wide background: Chains were not paired, and sequencing was done on bulk RNA from unsorted whole blood.

The CDR3 spans 14 residues. With 0 bases removed from V and 2 bases from J, the gap between germline ends came to 8 bases. Germline values: CDR1 LGHNA, CDR2 YSLEER. Unique molecular identifiers were affixed to single, distinct cDNA molecules. TCRdb called the 5' RACE reads again in MiXCR, with one record for every CDR3 protein. The profile shows 35,000 to 40,000 distinct CDR3 sequences, 5.8% of them singletons. Study-wide findings and caveats: VDJdb-based matching was biased toward anti-spike CD8 responses and missed private and CD4 specificities.

The chain couples TRBV4-3 to TRBJ2-7; D uncertain. The receptor was isolated from an adult who was a healthcare worker with PCR-confirmed SARS-CoV-2 infection or an uninfected control (not recorded which). Sequenced: whole blood. CDR3 sequence reads: CASSQDTRTYEQYF. DNA for the CDR3: TGCGCCAGCAGCCAAGATACCAGAACCTACGAGCAGTACTTC.